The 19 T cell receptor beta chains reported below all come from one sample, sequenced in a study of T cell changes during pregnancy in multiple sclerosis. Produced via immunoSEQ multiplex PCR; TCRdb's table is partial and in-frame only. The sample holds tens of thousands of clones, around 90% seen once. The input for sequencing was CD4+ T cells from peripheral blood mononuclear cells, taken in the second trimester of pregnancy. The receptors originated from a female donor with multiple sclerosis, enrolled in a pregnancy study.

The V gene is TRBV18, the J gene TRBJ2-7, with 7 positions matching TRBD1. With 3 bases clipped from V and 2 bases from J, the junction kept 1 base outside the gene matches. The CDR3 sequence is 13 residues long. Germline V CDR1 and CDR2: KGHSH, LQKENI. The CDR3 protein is CASSPTGTYEQYF. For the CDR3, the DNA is TGTGCCAGCTCACCGACAGGGACCTACGAGCAGTACTTC.

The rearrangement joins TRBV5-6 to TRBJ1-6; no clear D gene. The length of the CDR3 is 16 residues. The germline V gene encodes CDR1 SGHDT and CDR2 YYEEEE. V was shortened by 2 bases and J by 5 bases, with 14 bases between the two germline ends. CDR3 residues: CASSFLREWHNSPLHF. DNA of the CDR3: TGTGCCAGCAGCTTTCTGAGGGAATGGCATAATTCACCCCTCCACTTT.

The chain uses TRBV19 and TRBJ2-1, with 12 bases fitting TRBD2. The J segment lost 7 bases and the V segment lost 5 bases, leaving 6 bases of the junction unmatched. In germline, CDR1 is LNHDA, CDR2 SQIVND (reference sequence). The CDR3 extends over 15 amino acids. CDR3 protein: CASSLTLAGGNEQFF. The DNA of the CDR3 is TGTGCCAGTAGTCTTACACTAGCGGGAGGAAATGAGCAGTTCTTC. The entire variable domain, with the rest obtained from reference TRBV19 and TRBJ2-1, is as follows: DGGITQSPKYLFRKEGQNVTLSCEQNLNHDAMYWYRQDPGQGLRLIYYSQIVNDFQKGDIAEGYSVSREKKESFPLTVTSAQKNPTAFYLCASSLTLAGGNEQFFGPGTRLTVL.

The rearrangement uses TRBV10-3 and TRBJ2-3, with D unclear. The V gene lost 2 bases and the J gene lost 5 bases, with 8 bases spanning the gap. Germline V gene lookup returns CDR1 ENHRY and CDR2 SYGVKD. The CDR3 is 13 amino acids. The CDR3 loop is CAISEREQDTQYF. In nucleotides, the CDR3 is TGTGCCATCAGTGAGAGAGAGCAAGATACGCAGTATTTT.

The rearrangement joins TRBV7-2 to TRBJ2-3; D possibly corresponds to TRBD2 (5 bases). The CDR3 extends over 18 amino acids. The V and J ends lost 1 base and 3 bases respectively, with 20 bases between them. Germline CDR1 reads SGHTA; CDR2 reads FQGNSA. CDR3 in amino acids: CASSLGLGDSIRTDTQYF. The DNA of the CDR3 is TGTGCCAGCAGCTTAGGACTCGGGGATTCCATAAGGACAGATACGCAGTATTTT.

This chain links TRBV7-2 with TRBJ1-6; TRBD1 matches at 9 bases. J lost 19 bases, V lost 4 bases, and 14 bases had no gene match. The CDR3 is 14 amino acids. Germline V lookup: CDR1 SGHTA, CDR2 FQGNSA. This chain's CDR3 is CASSYLGTGTPWHF. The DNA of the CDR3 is TGTGCCAGCAGCTATCTGGGGACAGGGACCCCTTGGCACTTT.

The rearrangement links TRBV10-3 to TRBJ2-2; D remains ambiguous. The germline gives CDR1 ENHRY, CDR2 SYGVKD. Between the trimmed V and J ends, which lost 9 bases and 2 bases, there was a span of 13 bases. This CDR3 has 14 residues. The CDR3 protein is CAIKPLYNTGELFF. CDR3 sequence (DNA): TGTGCCATAAAGCCCCTATATAACACCGGGGAGCTGTTTTTT.

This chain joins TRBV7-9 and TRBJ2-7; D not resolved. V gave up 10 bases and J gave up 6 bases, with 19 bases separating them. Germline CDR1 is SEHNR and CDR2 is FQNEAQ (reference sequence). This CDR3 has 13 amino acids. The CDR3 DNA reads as TGTGCCACCCAGCCCGATATCCCGGGCGAGCAGTACTTC. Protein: CATQPDIPGEQYF.

CDR3 in amino acids: CASRLAGGVTDTQYF. The DNA for the CDR3 is TGTGCCAGCAGACTAGCGGGGGGGGTAACAGATACGCAGTATTTT. The chain couples TRBV2 to TRBJ2-3, with 13 bases fitting TRBD2. The CDR3 extends over 15 amino acids. After removal of 6 bases from V and 3 bases from J, the junction contained 3 bases not matched to a gene. Per the germline V gene, CDR1 is SNHLY and CDR2 is FYNNEI.

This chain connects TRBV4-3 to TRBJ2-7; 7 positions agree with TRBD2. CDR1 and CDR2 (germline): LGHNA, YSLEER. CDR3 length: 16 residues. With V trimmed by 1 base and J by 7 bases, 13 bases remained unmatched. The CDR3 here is CASSQGTTGGSGEQYF. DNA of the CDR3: TGCGCCAGCAGCCAAGGAACGACCGGGGGGTCCGGGGAGCAGTACTTC.

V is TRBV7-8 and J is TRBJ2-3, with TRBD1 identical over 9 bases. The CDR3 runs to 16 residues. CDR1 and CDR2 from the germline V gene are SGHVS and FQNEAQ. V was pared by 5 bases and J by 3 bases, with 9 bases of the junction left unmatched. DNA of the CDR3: TGTGCCAGCAGCGTAACCGGGACAGGGTTGACAGATACGCAGTATTTT. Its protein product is CASSVTGTGLTDTQYF.

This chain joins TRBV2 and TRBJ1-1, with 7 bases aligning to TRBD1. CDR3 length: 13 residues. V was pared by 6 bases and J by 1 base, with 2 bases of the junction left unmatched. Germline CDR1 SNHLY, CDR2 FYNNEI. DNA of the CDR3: TGTGCCAGCAGGCGGACAGGGAACACTGAAGCTTTCTTT. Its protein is CASRRTGNTEAFF.

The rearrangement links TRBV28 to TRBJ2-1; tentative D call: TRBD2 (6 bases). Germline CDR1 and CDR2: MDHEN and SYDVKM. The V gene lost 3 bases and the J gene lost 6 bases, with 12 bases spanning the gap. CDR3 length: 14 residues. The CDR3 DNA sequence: TGTGCCAGCAGTTTGGGAGGCCTAATCAATGAGCAGTTCTTC. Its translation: CASSLGGLINEQFF.

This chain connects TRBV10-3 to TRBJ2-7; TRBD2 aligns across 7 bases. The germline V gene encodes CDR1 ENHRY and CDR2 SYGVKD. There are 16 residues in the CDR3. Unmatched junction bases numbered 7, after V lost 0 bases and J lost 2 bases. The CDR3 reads CAISESGGLSTYEQYF. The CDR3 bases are TGTGCCATCAGTGAGTCGGGGGGACTATCCACCTACGAGCAGTACTTC.

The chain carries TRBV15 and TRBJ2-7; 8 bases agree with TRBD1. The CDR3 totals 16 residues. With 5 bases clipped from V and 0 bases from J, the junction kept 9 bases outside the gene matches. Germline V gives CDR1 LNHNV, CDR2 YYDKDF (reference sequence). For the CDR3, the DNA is TGTGCCACCAGCCGGACCCGGGACAGGTACTCCTACGAGCAGTACTTC. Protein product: CATSRTRDRYSYEQYF.

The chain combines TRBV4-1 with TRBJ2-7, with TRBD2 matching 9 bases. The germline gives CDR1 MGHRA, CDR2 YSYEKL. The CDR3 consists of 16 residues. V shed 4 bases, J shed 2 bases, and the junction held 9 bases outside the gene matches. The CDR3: CASSREVAGATYEQYF. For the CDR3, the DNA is TGCGCCAGCAGCCGAGAAGTAGCGGGGGCTACCTACGAGCAGTACTTC.

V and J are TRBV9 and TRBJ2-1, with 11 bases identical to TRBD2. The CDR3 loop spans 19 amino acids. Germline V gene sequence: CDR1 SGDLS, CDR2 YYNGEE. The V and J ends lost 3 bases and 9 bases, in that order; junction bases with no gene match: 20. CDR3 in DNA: TGTGCCAGCAGCGCTTTCCCATCGGCCGGGACTAGCGGATTCAGTGAGCAGTTCTTC. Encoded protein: CASSAFPSAGTSGFSEQFF.

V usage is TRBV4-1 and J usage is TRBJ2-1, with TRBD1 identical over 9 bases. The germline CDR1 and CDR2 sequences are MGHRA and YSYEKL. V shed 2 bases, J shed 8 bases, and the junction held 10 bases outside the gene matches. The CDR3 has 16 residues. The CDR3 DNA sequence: TGCGCCAGCAGCCAAACCGACAGGGGGAGTCTGTATGAGCAGTTCTTC. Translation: CASSQTDRGSLYEQFF.

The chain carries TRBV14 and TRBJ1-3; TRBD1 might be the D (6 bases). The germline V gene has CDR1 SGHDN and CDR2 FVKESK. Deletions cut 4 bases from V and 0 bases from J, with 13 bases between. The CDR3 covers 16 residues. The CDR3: CASSRLGDTSGNTIYF. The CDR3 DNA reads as TGTGCCAGCAGCCGCCTCGGGGACACCTCTGGAAACACCATATATTTT.